This T cell receptor beta chain was identified during a study of cytomegalovirus exposure and HLA in healthy donors. On the study more broadly: Genotyping of about 400 donors showed that 80% to 85% belonged to the Caucasian-associated ancestry cluster. Study conclusions and caveats: Links to common viral pathogens appeared, in a later analysis, for several of the most significant clusters.

The ends lost 2 bases at V and 7 bases at J; junction bases unmatched: 8. CDR1 is SGDLS, CDR2 YYNGEE, per germline. CDR3 length: 15 residues. Regarding this clone: Its antigen is not identified.

PCR employed 60 Vbeta and 13 Jbeta primers. Method: immunoSEQ multiplex PCR; TCRdb's copy keeps in-frame clones and lacks some. This sample has roughly 200,000 clones, with around 80% found just once. This sequence originates from a man in his thirties or forties in good health and CMV-seronegative. V usage is TRBV9 and J usage is TRBJ2-1; 8 positions agree with TRBD2. Sequenced: PBMCs. CDR3 loop: CASSVAGTGGNEQFF. The CDR3 DNA sequence: TGTGCCAGCAGCGTTGCTGGTACGGGAGGGAATGAGCAGTTCTTC.